This TCR beta chain was sequenced for a study of OX40 agonist ivuxolimab in advanced cancers. On the study more broadly: A history of anti-PD-1, anti-PD-L1 or anti-CTLA-4 therapy was acceptable, and over 35% had some. Among those treated, three patients had partial responses, one with hepatocellular carcinoma and two with cutaneous melanoma. Study-wide results and limits: CD8+ T cells showed, on average, more clonal expansion than CD4+ cells. Dose levels from 0.1 to 3.0 mg/kg saw CD4+ and CD8+ blood T cells expand clonally by week 6.

This CDR3 is built from 13 residues. Germline V gene sequence: CDR1 MNHNS, CDR2 SASEGT. The V end lost 7 bases, the J end lost 1 base, and 10 bases lay between the germline ends. Libraries were prepared by immunoSEQ multiplex PCR; TCRdb keeps only in-frame clonotypes and omits some of them. The sample contains roughly 43,000 clones, 82% of which appear only once. Comments on this clone: Antigen specificity is unknown.

The chain uses TRBV6-1 and TRBJ1-1, with D possibly matching TRBD1 (6 bases). This TCR was recovered from an adult with an advanced solid tumor such as melanoma, head and neck, liver or kidney cancer. Sample: CD4+ or CD8+ T cells sorted from blood, taken in a trial of the OX40 agonist ivuxolimab. The CDR3 sequence is CASTGQSNTEAFF. CDR3 nucleotides: TGTGCCAGCACCGGACAGTCGAACACTGAAGCTTTCTTT.